These T cell receptor beta chains were read from a single sample in a study of Graves' ophthalmopathy and Graves' hyperthyroidism. MiXCR, run by TCRdb on the multiplex PCR reads, gives a single entry per CDR3 protein. The sample lists around 50,000 distinct CDR3 sequences; about 50% were seen once. Sequences were obtained from peripheral blood. The receptors shown here come from an adult man with Graves' ophthalmopathy. The CDR3 runs from the conserved cysteine through the conserved F or W. Each record gives: clone size, V gene, D gene, J gene, CDR3 protein, CDR3 DNA. A D gene is named only where the DNA matches it firmly. The size of a clone is reported for some rows only, either as once, few or many, or as a class for expanded clones.

abundance: .; v_gene: TRBV20-1; d_gene: .; j_gene: TRBJ2-7; CDR3aa: CSASAGSGSYEQYF; CDR3nt: TGCAGTGCTAGTGCCGGGAGTGGCTCCTACGAGCAGTACTTC
abundance: .; v_gene: TRBV10-3; d_gene: TRBD2; j_gene: TRBJ2-1; CDR3aa: CAISESRLAGGHNEQFF; CDR3nt: TGTGCCATCAGTGAGTCGCGACTAGCGGGAGGGCATAATGAGCAGTTCTTC
abundance: .; v_gene: TRBV25-1; d_gene: TRBD2; j_gene: TRBJ2-1; CDR3aa: CASRGTSGVVGEQFF; CDR3nt: TGTGCCAGCAGGGGGACTAGCGGGGTAGTTGGTGAGCAGTTCTTC
abundance: many; v_gene: TRBV11-2; d_gene: .; j_gene: TRBJ2-5; CDR3aa: CASSFLETQYF; CDR3nt: TGTGCCAGCAGCTTCCTAGAGACCCAGTACTTC
abundance: medium-sized; v_gene: TRBV2; d_gene: .; j_gene: TRBJ2-3; CDR3aa: CASSVIDTQYF; CDR3nt: TGTGCCAGCAGTGTTATAGATACGCAGTATTTT
abundance: many; v_gene: TRBV20-1; d_gene: .; j_gene: TRBJ2-5; CDR3aa: CSARDPWETQYF; CDR3nt: TGCAGTGCTAGAGATCCCTGGGAGACCCAGTACTTC
abundance: many; v_gene: TRBV5-1; d_gene: .; j_gene: TRBJ2-1; CDR3aa: CASSLVTFSYNEQFF; CDR3nt: TGCGCCAGCAGCCTGGTAACATTCTCCTACAATGAGCAGTTCTTC
abundance: few; v_gene: TRBV7-3; d_gene: TRBD1; j_gene: TRBJ2-7; CDR3aa: CASSPGTGGDEQYF; CDR3nt: TGTGCCAGCAGCCCCGGGACAGGGGGAGACGAGCAGTACTTC
abundance: .; v_gene: TRBV7-3; d_gene: .; j_gene: TRBJ2-2; CDR3aa: CASSSPGPGNAGELFF; CDR3nt: TGCGCCAGCAGCTCCCCCGGCCCAGGGAACGCCGGGGAGCTGTTTTTT
abundance: .; v_gene: TRBV7-9; d_gene: .; j_gene: TRBJ2-3; CDR3aa: CASSAGSPTDTQYF; CDR3nt: TGTGCCAGCAGCGCCGGCAGTCCCACAGATACGCAGTATTTT
abundance: many; v_gene: TRBV6-1; d_gene: .; j_gene: TRBJ2-2; CDR3aa: CASRPPWNTGELFF; CDR3nt: TGTGCCAGCAGGCCACCATGGAACACCGGGGAGCTGTTTTTT
abundance: .; v_gene: TRBV20-1; d_gene: .; j_gene: TRBJ1-6; CDR3aa: CSASTQGANSPLHF; CDR3nt: TGCAGTGCTAGCACGCAGGGTGCAAATTCACCCCTCCACTTT
abundance: many; v_gene: TRBV9; d_gene: TRBD1; j_gene: TRBJ2-1; CDR3aa: CASSVRPGGDRGSEQFF; CDR3nt: TGTGCCAGCAGCGTACGTCCCGGGGGGGACAGGGGTAGTGAGCAGTTCTTC
abundance: .; v_gene: TRBV7-2; d_gene: TRBD2; j_gene: TRBJ2-7; CDR3aa: CASSLGREDIYEQYF; CDR3nt: TGTGCCAGCAGCTTAGGGCGGGAGGATATCTACGAGCAGTACTTC
abundance: .; v_gene: TRBV20-1; d_gene: .; j_gene: TRBJ1-1; CDR3aa: CSAALDTEAFF; CDR3nt: TGCAGTGCTGCCCTGGACACTGAAGCTTTCTTT
abundance: few; v_gene: TRBV9; d_gene: TRBD1; j_gene: TRBJ2-7; CDR3aa: CASSVGGGQGVYEQYF; CDR3nt: TGTGCCAGCAGCGTAGGGGGGGGACAGGGGGTGTACGAGCAGTACTTC
abundance: .; v_gene: TRBV7-3; d_gene: .; j_gene: TRBJ2-1; CDR3aa: CASSFYRDNEQFF; CDR3nt: TGTGCCAGCAGCTTTTACAGGGACAATGAGCAGTTCTTC
abundance: many; v_gene: TRBV6-1; d_gene: TRBD2; j_gene: TRBJ2-2; CDR3aa: CASRKEAGGITGELFF; CDR3nt: TGTGCCAGCAGAAAAGAAGCGGGGGGGATCACCGGGGAGCTGTTTTTT
abundance: .; v_gene: TRBV25-1; d_gene: TRBD2; j_gene: TRBJ2-3; CDR3aa: CASHSGGEPDTQYF; CDR3nt: TGTGCTAGCCATAGCGGGGGGGAACCAGATACGCAGTATTTT
abundance: many; v_gene: TRBV19; d_gene: .; j_gene: TRBJ2-7; CDR3aa: CASSILFQQGSSYEQYF; CDR3nt: TGTGCCAGTAGTATTCTCTTTCAGCAAGGGAGCTCCTACGAGCAGTACTTC
abundance: many; v_gene: TRBV9; d_gene: .; j_gene: TRBJ2-3; CDR3aa: CASSFRDDTDTQYF; CDR3nt: TGTGCCAGCAGCTTCCGGGACGACACAGATACGCAGTATTTT
abundance: .; v_gene: TRBV10-3; d_gene: .; j_gene: TRBJ2-1; CDR3aa: CAISESRLRGVNEQFF; CDR3nt: TGTGCCATCAGTGAGTCGCGACTAAGGGGAGTGAATGAGCAGTTTTTC
abundance: .; v_gene: TRBV7-9; d_gene: .; j_gene: TRBJ1-1; CDR3aa: CAGRTGTEAFF; CDR3nt: TGTGCCGGCAGAACCGGAACAGAAGCTTTCTTT
abundance: many; v_gene: TRBV12-3/TRBV12-4; d_gene: .; j_gene: TRBJ1-2; CDR3aa: CASSFPMGGHSYGYTF; CDR3nt: TGTGCCAGCAGTTTTCCTATGGGGGGCCACAGCTATGGCTACACCTTC
abundance: medium-sized; v_gene: TRBV24-1; d_gene: .; j_gene: TRBJ2-7; CDR3aa: CATSSSEEQYF; CDR3nt: TGTGCCACCAGTTCCTCAGAAGAGCAGTACTTC